This T cell receptor (beta chain) was documented in a study of CD8+CD57+ T cells in acquired aplastic anemia. On the study more broadly: Mean yield of DNA from sorted CD4+ and CD8+ cells was about 3.2 ug.

Sequenced patients had shown CD8+CD57+ cell expansion by flow cytometry. Patients were untreated when blood was sampled. Findings and caveats of the study: Overlap between patients and controls comprised about 30 CD8+ CDR3 sequences. CD8+ Simpson's diversity in patients was not significantly different from that in controls.

The CDR3 is made up of 15 amino acids. The ends were cut back, 2 bases at V and 1 base at J, with 12 bases in the middle. Per germline, CDR1 SGHNT and CDR2 YENEEA. For CDR3 and TCR beta VDJ profiling, genomic DNA was the template used. From the reads, TCRdb called clonotypes with MiXCR, one entry per CDR3 protein. The sample has some 200,000 distinct CDR3 sequences, 40% to 50% seen once; the top ten hold 8.5% to 10%. Of note for this clonotype: The antigen is not known.

The receptor was derived from a human donor with aplastic anemia. The J gene is TRBJ2-7, the V gene TRBV11-3; D is possibly TRBD2 (5 bases). The sequenced sample consisted of sorted CD4+, CD8+, or CD8+CD57+ T cells (not recorded which) from PBMCs. The CDR3 spells CASSLQEEVSYEQYF. The CDR3 bases are TGTGCCAGCAGCTTACAAGAGGAGGTGTCCTACGAGCAGTACTTC.